This TCR beta chain was captured in a study of blood T cell repertoires in COVID-19 (dated by TCRdb to the early 2020s). In the study overall: Samples covering the acute and convalescent phases of COVID-19 were provided by collaborators in the United States, Italy and Spain. Where HLA class I and class II types were available, the types were taken from metadata supplied by the sample provider, not from assay-based typing. The sample metadata nearly always contained a de-identified subject ID, COVID-19 status, age in years and sex. Samples came from the ongoing ImmuneRACE study (first 160 participants) plus 1,254 subjects from 6 global collaborators. Deeply sampled blood TCRbeta repertoires from subjects exposed to, actively infected with, or recovered from COVID-19 were included in the dataset. The repertoires were made available in a free public database intended to serve as a resource for research on the immune response to SARS-CoV-2. The material from the prospective study consisted of cDNA or gDNA derived from T cells, B-cell-depleted T cells, or PBMCs. General conclusions and limits of the study: The amount of clinical and demographic metadata varied by source and participant and was provided uncurated.

One collaborating source in Seattle enrolled patients while the patients were actively infected and followed the patients over time throughout the course of disease. Collaborating institutions collected whole blood in K2EDTA tubes following their own protocols. For TCRbeta analysis, collaborator samples were shipped as frozen whole blood, as isolated PBMCs, or as DNA extracted from either sample type. TCRbeta CDR3 regions were amplified from genomic DNA using the immunoSEQ Assay, a bias-controlled multiplex PCR. As for the original processing: The number of nucleated cells in each sample was estimated from the amplification of reference gene primers within the assay. To quantify the absolute abundance of each unique TCRbeta CDR3 rearrangement, sequence reads were collapsed and filtered. For each sample, productive Simpson clonality was calculated as the square root of Simpson's diversity index across productive rearrangements. Held by TCRdb, this immuneACCESS table contains in-frame sequences only and omits some clones. Under half of the omission traces to an unresolved V gene where checked; the cause of the rest is unknown. That table furnishes V, J and clone size, whereas the DNA furnished D and trimming. The sample contains 300,000 to 450,000 clones, approximately 87% of them found a single time. The ten largest clones represent 8.5% to 12% of the sample.

CDR1 SGHRS and CDR2 YFSETQ are derived from the germline V gene. V is pruned by 4 bases and J by 7 bases, leaving 12 bases of the junction without a gene match. Inclusive of the bounding cysteine and phenylalanine, the CDR3 is 16 residues long. The sequence is cut down to CDR3 DNA, 48 bases in frame from base 1. Comment on this clone: Which antigen it targets is not known. Nothing much larger sits one base from this clone, and base qualities are not available.

The rearrangement combines TRBV5-1 with TRBJ2-2; 8 middle bases align to TRBD1. The source material was peripheral blood. The TCR originated in a woman aged 25 to 39 with COVID-19, enrolled during active disease. The CDR3 protein: CASSGNPGQAVGELFF. The sequence in DNA is TGCGCCAGCAGCGGAAATCCGGGACAGGCTGTCGGGGAGCTGTTTTTT.